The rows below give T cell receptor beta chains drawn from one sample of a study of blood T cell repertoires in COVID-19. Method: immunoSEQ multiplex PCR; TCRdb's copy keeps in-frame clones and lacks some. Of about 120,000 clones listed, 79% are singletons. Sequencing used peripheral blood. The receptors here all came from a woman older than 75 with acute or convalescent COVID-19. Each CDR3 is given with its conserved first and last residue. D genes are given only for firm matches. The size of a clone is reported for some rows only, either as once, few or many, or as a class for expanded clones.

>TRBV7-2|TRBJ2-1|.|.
CASSSWGTGSPFF
.
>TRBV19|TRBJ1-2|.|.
CASSILTGSRWDYGYTF
TGTGCCAGTAGTATCCTAACAGGGAGTAGATGGGACTATGGCTACACCTTC
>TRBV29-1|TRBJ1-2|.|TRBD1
CSVGQAYYGYTF
TGCAGCGTAGGACAGGCCTACTATGGCTACACCTTC
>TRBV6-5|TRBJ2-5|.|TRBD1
CASSYSLGRGETQYF
TGTGCCAGCAGTTACTCCCTCGGCAGGGGGGAGACCCAGTACTTC
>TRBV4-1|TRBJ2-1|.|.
CASSPRVPSGNEQFF
TGCGCCAGCAGCCCCCGGGTTCCCTCGGGAAATGAGCAGTTCTTC
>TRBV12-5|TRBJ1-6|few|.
CASGLGQYNSPLHF
TGTGCTAGTGGTTTGGGGCAGTATAATTCACCCCTCCACTTT
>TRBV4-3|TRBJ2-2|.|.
CASSQDLGGATGELFF
TGCGCCAGCAGCCAAGATTTAGGGGGGGCCACCGGGGAGCTGTTTTTT
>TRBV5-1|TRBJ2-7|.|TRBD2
CASSLEGAASGRNHEQYF
TGCGCCAGCAGCTTGGAGGGGGCGGCTAGCGGGAGGAACCACGAGCAGTACTTC
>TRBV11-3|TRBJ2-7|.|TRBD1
CASSSRPGTGGAYEQYF
TGTGCCAGCAGCTCGAGACCTGGGACAGGGGGCGCGTACGAGCAGTACTTC
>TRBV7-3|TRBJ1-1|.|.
CASSPSGDTEAFF
TGTGCCAGCAGCCCTAGCGGGGACACTGAAGCTTTCTTT
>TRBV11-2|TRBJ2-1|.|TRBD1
CASSRQGSYNEQFF
TGTGCCAGCAGCCGACAGGGCTCCTACAATGAGCAGTTCTTC
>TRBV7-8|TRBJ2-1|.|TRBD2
CASSHRTSVEQFF
TGTGCCAGCAGCCACCGGACTAGCGTTGAGCAGTTCTTC
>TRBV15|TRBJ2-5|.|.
CATSRAGIETQYF
TGTGCCACCAGCAGAGCGGGGATAGAGACCCAGTACTTC
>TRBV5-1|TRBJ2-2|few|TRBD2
CASSPLAGGTGELFF
TGCGCCAGCAGCCCTCTAGCGGGGGGCACCGGGGAGCTGTTTTTT
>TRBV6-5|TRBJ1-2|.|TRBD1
CASSGPGQGSYGYTF
TGTGCCAGCAGCGGGCCGGGACAGGGGAGCTATGGCTACACCTTC
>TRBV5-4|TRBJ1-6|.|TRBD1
CASSPPGQNNSPLHF
TGTGCCAGCAGTCCCCCGGGACAGAATAATTCACCCCTCCACTTT
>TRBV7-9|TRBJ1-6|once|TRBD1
CASSWTGGNSPLHF
TGTGCCAGCAGCTGGACAGGGGGCAATTCACCCCTCCACTTT
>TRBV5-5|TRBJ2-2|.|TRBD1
CASSAPGTGLSWELFF
TGTGCCAGCAGTGCTCCAGGGACAGGCCTTAGCTGGGAGCTGTTTTTT
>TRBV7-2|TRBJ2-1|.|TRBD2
CASSLVAGGMDEQFF
TGTGCCAGCAGCTTAGTCGCGGGAGGTATGGATGAGCAGTTCTTC
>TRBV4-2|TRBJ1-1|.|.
CASRSAVNTEAFF
TGTGCCAGCAGGTCGGCGGTGAACACTGAAGCTTTCTTT
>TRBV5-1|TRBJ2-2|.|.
CASSLDGTGELFF
TGCGCCAGCAGCTTGGACGGCACCGGGGAGCTGTTTTTT
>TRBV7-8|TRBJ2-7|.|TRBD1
CASSRDRVHEQYF
TGTGCCAGCAGCCGGGACAGGGTCCACGAGCAGTACTTC
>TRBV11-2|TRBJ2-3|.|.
CASSLGGGFSFFSTDTQYF
TGTGCCAGCAGCTTAGGGGGAGGATTCTCATTTTTTTCCACAGATACGCAGTATTTT
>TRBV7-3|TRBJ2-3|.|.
CASSSGVGTDTQYF
TGTGCCAGCAGCTCCGGAGTTGGCACAGATACGCAGTATTTT
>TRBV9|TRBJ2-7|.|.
CASSVEPSAPYEQYF
TGTGCCAGCAGCGTAGAGCCCTCCGCCCCCTACGAGCAGTACTTC
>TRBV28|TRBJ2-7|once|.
CASSTRQAADATRQYF
TGTGCCAGCAGTACCCGACAGGCCGCTGATGCTACGAGGCAGTACTTC
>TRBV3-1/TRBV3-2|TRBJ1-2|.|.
CASSHEGWLSGYTF
TGTGCCAGCAGCCATGAGGGCTGGTTGTCGGGCTACACCTTC
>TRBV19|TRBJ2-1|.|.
CASTLDPPTGEQFF
TGTGCCAGTACCCTTGACCCACCCACCGGGGAGCAGTTCTTC
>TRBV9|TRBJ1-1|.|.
CASSGGSSGDTEAFF
TGTGCCAGCAGCGGTGGCTCGTCGGGGGACACTGAAGCTTTCTTT
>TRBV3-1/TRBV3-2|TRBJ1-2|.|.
CASSQNLQVGGYTF
TGTGCCAGCAGCCAAAATCTACAGGTCGGGGGCTACACCTTC
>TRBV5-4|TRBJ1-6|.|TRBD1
CASSPGQGATSPLHF
TGTGCCAGCAGCCCCGGACAGGGGGCAACTTCACCCCTCCACTTT
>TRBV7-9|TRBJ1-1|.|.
CASSRTALNTEAFF
TGTGCCAGCAGCAGGACAGCTCTGAACACTGAAGCTTTCTTT